This T cell receptor beta chain stems from a study of cytomegalovirus exposure and HLA in healthy donors. Study summary: A previous analysis identified around 120 million unique TCR beta sequences derived from approximately 190 million T cells. Study-wide findings and caveats: The authors enumerated over 150 TCR beta chains as linked to cytomegalovirus.

The PCR employed 60 Vbeta primers together with 13 Jbeta primers. In the authors' workflow: Later, roughly 80 million unique TCR beta chains were counted in an analysis, and some 9.9 million of them were shared. Libraries were prepared by immunoSEQ multiplex PCR; TCRdb keeps only in-frame clonotypes and omits some of them. The V and J calls and clone size were taken over from that table, and D and trimming were inferred from the DNA. The repertoire holds around 130,000 clones, 80% seen once, with 4.5% to 5.5% in the top ten. Germline V gives CDR1 KGHSH, CDR2 LQKENI. CDR3 length equals 13 residues. The V end was cut by 2 bases, the J end by 6 bases, with 8 bases between. Of note for this clone: Its antigen is as yet unknown.

As for the donors, each was a healthy bone marrow donor. The origin of this receptor is a man between 25 and 39 years old in good health and CMV-seronegative. The chain employs TRBV18 and TRBJ1-5, with D possibly being TRBD1 (6 bases). The material sequenced was PBMCs. The CDR3 nucleotides read TGTGCCAGCTCACCAGGGGGGGCTCAGCCCCAGCATTTT. It encodes CASSPGGAQPQHF.